A single sample is the source of the 32 T cell receptor beta chains below, sequenced in a study of shared clonotypes between healthy human individuals. Some clones are missing from TCRdb's copy, which holds only in-frame ones; the method was immunoSEQ multiplex PCR. The sample has roughly 2,300,000 clones, around 90% seen once; the top ten hold 0.3% to 0.4%. What was sequenced was naive CD4+ T cells from PBMCs. Subset specified: CD45RA+ positively selected. The receptors here all came from a man between 18 and 29 years old in good health. Some clones in this sample may be carry-over from other donors' samples.

The genes are TRBV9 and TRBJ1-5, with 8 bases fitting TRBD1. Per the germline V gene, CDR1 is SGDLS and CDR2 is YYNGEE. The CDR3 totals 15 residues. V shed 0 bases, J shed 6 bases, and the junction held 5 bases outside the gene matches. CDR3 amino acids: CASSVGTGGGQPQHF. CDR3 nucleotide sequence: TGTGCCAGCAGCGTAGGCACAGGGGGTGGTCAGCCCCAGCATTTT.

Points on this clone: The same CDR3 also results from other DNA sequences found in this sample. The V gene is TRBV6-6, the J gene TRBJ2-7; no firm D call. There are 11 residues in the CDR3. CDR1 is MNHNY, CDR2 SVGAGI, per germline (reference sequence). Trimming left V 6 bases short and J 4 bases short, with 7 bases between. CDR3 coding DNA: TGTGCCAGCAGAGGAAGGTACGAGCAGTACTTC. This codes for CASRGRYEQYF.

V usage is TRBV28 and J usage is TRBJ1-1; TRBD1 aligns across 8 bases. This CDR3 has 16 residues. Germline V gene lookup returns CDR1 MDHEN and CDR2 SYDVKM. Germline trimming cut 1 base from V and 4 bases from J; bases unmatched to any gene: 8. CDR3: CASSLYGQGALTEAFF. Written as DNA, the CDR3 is TGTGCCAGCAGTTTATACGGTCAGGGGGCGCTCACTGAAGCTTTCTTT.

The chain couples TRBV18 to TRBJ2-1; 9 bases map to TRBD2. The CDR3 runs to 15 residues. Trimming at V came to 1 base and at J to 6 bases, leaving 4 bases not matched to a gene. CDR1 and CDR2 from the germline V gene are KGHSH and LQKENI. The CDR3 loop reads CASSPLSGSFNEQFF. The CDR3 bases are TGTGCCAGCTCACCACTTAGCGGGAGTTTCAATGAGCAGTTCTTC.

V gene TRBV10-3 combines with J gene TRBJ2-7, with D perhaps TRBD1 (5 bases). Germline CDR1 reads ENHRY; CDR2 reads SYGVKD. The CDR3 covers 13 residues. V was clipped by 9 bases and J by 5 bases, with 17 bases between them. The CDR3 DNA is TGTGCCATAGGACCCACACAGGTCGACGAGCAGTACTTC. It yields the protein CAIGPTQVDEQYF.

Only a few counts were recorded for this clone. The CDR3 nucleotides read TGTGCCTGGTCGCCTTTTGGACTAGCGGGAGGACAAGAGACCCAGTACTTC. Translation gives CAWSPFGLAGGQETQYF. The V and J genes are TRBV30 and TRBJ2-5; 14 positions match TRBD2. CDR1 is GTSNPN and CDR2 is SVGIG in the germline V gene (reference sequence). The CDR3 has 17 residues. The V gene end was trimmed by 5 bases and the J gene end by 2 bases; junction bases not matched to a gene: 10. Using reference TRBV30 and TRBJ2-5 for the parts outside the CDR3, the full variable domain is SQTIHQWPATLVQPVGSPLSLECTVEGTSNPNLYWYRQAAGRGLQLLFYSVGIGQISSEVPQNLSASRPQDRQFILSSKKLLLSDSGFYLCAWSPFGLAGGQETQYFGPGTRLLVL.

The chain joins TRBV10-2 to TRBJ2-7; D gene ambiguous. CDR3 length: 14 amino acids. Germline V gives CDR1 WSHSY, CDR2 SAAADI. The germline V and J ends were trimmed by 3 bases and 0 bases, with 9 bases remaining between them. The CDR3 bases are TGCGCCAGCAGTGATACGGGCTACTCCTACGAGCAGTACTTC. Protein: CASSDTGYSYEQYF.

The rearrangement joins TRBV28 to TRBJ2-1, with 7 bases matching TRBD2. Germline V lookup: CDR1 MDHEN, CDR2 SYDVKM. The CDR3 extends over 15 amino acids. V was pared by 2 bases and J by 6 bases, with 7 bases of the junction left unmatched. CDR3 sequence: CASSLVSSGLNEQFF. The CDR3 nucleotides read TGTGCCAGCAGTTTAGTCTCTAGCGGTCTCAATGAGCAGTTCTTC.

Regarding this clone: Other DNA sequences within the sample encode an identical CDR3. The rearrangement links TRBV7-7 to TRBJ2-3, with D tentatively TRBD2 (5 bases). V shed 2 bases and J shed 3 bases, with 6 bases lying between them. CDR3 size: 13 residues. Germline-derived CDR1 and CDR2 are SSHAT and FNYEAQ (reference sequence). Here the CDR3 DNA reads TGTGCCAGCAGCTTAACGGGGACAGATACGCAGTATTTT. It yields the protein CASSLTGTDTQYF. The full variable domain, its missing parts supplied by reference TRBV7-7 and TRBJ2-3, is GAGVSQSPRYKVTKRGQDVTLRCDPISSHATLYWYQQALGQGPEFLTYFNYEAQPDKSGLPSDRFSAERPEGSISTLTIQRTEQRDSAMYRCASSLTGTDTQYFGPGTRLTVL.

This chain links TRBV7-9 with TRBJ1-1; D not resolved. CDR1 and CDR2 (germline): SEHNR, FQNEAQ (reference sequence). The CDR3 is 14 residues long. Deletions cut 5 bases from V and 5 bases from J, with 15 bases between. The CDR3 here is CASSTSTLVTEAFF. Written as DNA, the CDR3 is TGTGCCAGCAGCACCTCAACACTAGTTACTGAAGCTTTCTTT.

The CDR3 here is CASRDWDQNYGYTF. CDR3 DNA: TGTGCCAGCAGGGACTGGGATCAGAACTATGGCTACACCTTC. The V and J genes are TRBV6-1 and TRBJ1-2; D uncertain. The V and J ends lost 6 bases and 2 bases respectively, with 13 bases between them. Germline V gives CDR1 MNHNS, CDR2 SASEGT. The CDR3 has 14 residues.

The chain employs TRBV18 and TRBJ1-5, with 8 bases fitting TRBD1. The CDR3 totals 17 residues. In germline, CDR1 is KGHSH, CDR2 LQKENI. V shed 2 bases and J 2 bases; nucleotides not matched to a gene: 8. The CDR3 protein is CASSPAGGPSGNQPQHF. The CDR3 DNA sequence: TGTGCCAGCTCACCAGCAGGGGGCCCGAGCGGCAATCAGCCCCAGCATTTT.

The V and J genes are TRBV4-1 and TRBJ1-2; 9 bases map to TRBD1. V lost 4 bases, J lost 3 bases, and 9 bases stayed unmatched. The germline V gene has CDR1 MGHRA and CDR2 YSYEKL. CDR3 length: 16 amino acids. CDR3 sequence: CASSRSSGQGYYGYTF. CDR3 sequence (DNA): TGCGCCAGCAGCCGTAGTTCAGGACAGGGGTACTATGGCTACACCTTC.

This chain uses TRBV27 with TRBJ2-7; perhaps D is TRBD1 or TRBD2 (5 bases each). The CDR3 sequence is 14 residues long. Trimming removed 6 bases at V and 3 bases at J, with 15 bases between. The V gene's germline CDR1 is MNHEY and CDR2 SMNVEV (reference sequence). The CDR3 sequence: CASSYRGRNYEQYF. The DNA for the CDR3 is TGTGCCAGCAGCTACCGGGGACGGAACTACGAGCAGTACTTC.

This sequence joins TRBV11-3 and TRBJ2-7; D perhaps matches TRBD2 (5 bases). The length of the CDR3 is 13 residues. Germline V lookup: CDR1 SGHNT, CDR2 YENEEA. V lost 0 bases to trimming and J lost 6 bases, with 9 bases between them. CDR3 sequence: CASSLDRESEQYF. In DNA form, the CDR3 reads TGTGCCAGCAGCTTAGATCGGGAAAGCGAGCAGTACTTC.

The table lists this clone with a count of one. The rearrangement joins TRBV10-1 to TRBJ2-3; a weak D match, TRBD2 (5 bases). The V and J ends lost 2 bases and 0 bases respectively, with 15 bases between them. This CDR3 contains 17 residues. Germline-derived CDR1 and CDR2 are WNHNN and SYGVQD (reference sequence). CDR3 in DNA: TGCGCCAGCAGTGAGATGAGAGGGCCAACTAGCACAGATACGCAGTATTTT. Its translation is CASSEMRGPTSTDTQYF.

The chain uses TRBV28 and TRBJ2-3, with 11 nucleotides matching TRBD2. The junction had 3 bases not matched to a gene; V was cut back by 2 bases and J by 2 bases. The CDR3 length is 16 residues. From germline, CDR1 is MDHEN and CDR2 SYDVKM. The CDR3 loop is CASSLLGLAATDTQYF. Written as DNA, the CDR3 is TGTGCCAGCAGTTTACTGGGACTAGCGGCCACAGATACGCAGTATTTT.

The chain has TRBV5-1 and TRBJ1-4; D remains ambiguous. V lost 0 bases and J lost 5, with 11 bases in between. This CDR3 spans 15 amino acids. CDR1 and CDR2 from the germline V gene are SGHRS and YFSETQ. DNA for the CDR3: TGCGCCAGCAGCTTGGTGGCAGCCTCCAATGAAAAACTGTTTTTT. Protein: CASSLVAASNEKLFF.

The rearrangement joins TRBV28 to TRBJ2-2, with D uncertain. The V end lost 7 bases, the J end lost 0 bases, and 9 bases lay between the germline ends. Germline loops: CDR1 MDHEN, CDR2 SYDVKM. The CDR3 consists of 14 residues. The CDR3 sequence is CASKDGSNTGELFF. For the CDR3, the DNA is TGTGCCAGCAAAGACGGATCGAACACCGGGGAGCTGTTTTTT.

This chain connects TRBV18 to TRBJ2-7, with D perhaps TRBD2 (6 bases). Germline V gives CDR1 KGHSH, CDR2 LQKENI. The CDR3 covers 15 residues. V lost 4 bases and J 0 bases, leaving 13 bases between the germline ends. CDR3 loop: CASSQGRGGSYEQYF. The CDR3 DNA follows: TGTGCCAGCTCACAGGGAAGGGGAGGCTCCTACGAGCAGTACTTC.

This chain joins TRBV7-9 and TRBJ1-2, with a weak D call TRBD1 (6 bases). Trimming removed 5 bases from V and 4 bases from J, with 14 bases in between. CDR1 is SEHNR, CDR2 FQNEAQ, per germline (reference sequence). The CDR3 loop spans 14 amino acids. For the CDR3, the DNA is TGTGCCAGCAGCCAGGTGGGGGGCGGCTATGGCTACACCTTC. Protein sequence: CASSQVGGGYGYTF.

This clone was found once. This chain uses TRBV5-6 with TRBJ2-5; 8 nucleotides agree with TRBD2. V dropped 2 bases and J dropped 5; count of bases not matched to a gene: 5. CDR1 and CDR2 from the germline V gene are SGHDT and YYEEEE. CDR3 length: 14 residues. CDR3 sequence (DNA): TGTGCCAGCAGCTTCAGCGGGGGCGGGGAGACCCAGTACTTC. It yields the protein CASSFSGGGETQYF.

This clone was observed once. The rearrangement uses TRBV19 and TRBJ1-5; possibly TRBD1 for D (5 bases). This CDR3 contains 15 residues. The germline V gene has CDR1 LNHDA and CDR2 SQIVND (reference sequence). The germline V and J ends were trimmed by 4 bases and 5 bases, with 15 bases remaining between them. The CDR3 protein is CASSTLGPPHQPQHF. CDR3 nucleotide sequence: TGTGCCAGTAGTACCCTGGGACCTCCTCATCAGCCCCAGCATTTT. Supplemented by reference TRBV19 and TRBJ1-5, the full variable domain reads DGGITQSPKYLFRKEGQNVTLSCEQNLNHDAMYWYRQDPGQGLRLIYYSQIVNDFQKGDIAEGYSVSREKKESFPLTVTSAQKNPTAFYLCASSTLGPPHQPQHFGDGTRLSIL.

This chain uses TRBV18 with TRBJ2-3; 11 nucleotides align to TRBD2. V shed 5 bases, J shed 0 bases, and the junction held 16 bases outside the gene matches. CDR1 is KGHSH, CDR2 LQKENI, per germline. The CDR3 length is 20 residues. The CDR3 DNA sequence: TGTGCCAGCTCATCGCCTAGCGGGAGGCCCGATCGAGAAAGCACAGATACGCAGTATTTT. This gives the protein CASSSPSGRPDRESTDTQYF. The whole variable domain, remainder taken from reference TRBV18 and TRBJ2-3, is NAGVMQNPRHLVRRRGQEARLRCSPMKGHSHVYWYRQLPEEGLKFMVYLQKENIIDESGMPKERFSAEFPKEGPSILRIQQVVRGDSAAYFCASSSPSGRPDRESTDTQYFGPGTRLTVL.

This clone has only one observation. The J gene is TRBJ1-2, the V gene TRBV19, with D possibly TRBD1 on 6 matching bases. Germline V CDR1 and CDR2: LNHDA, SQIVND (reference sequence). The CDR3 runs to 13 residues. The V end was cut by 6 bases, the J end by 6 bases, with 14 bases between. The CDR3 DNA is TGTGCCAGTAGCCAGGGGCGTCCTGATGGCTACACCTTC. Its translation: CASSQGRPDGYTF.

The chain uses TRBV7-2 and TRBJ2-3; D unclear. The germline V gene encodes CDR1 SGHTA and CDR2 FQGNSA. V lost 4 bases and J lost 2, with 10 bases in between. The CDR3 is 14 amino acids. CDR3 sequence: CASSSSHNTDTQYF. The CDR3 region has the DNA TGTGCCAGCAGCTCCTCACACAACACAGATACGCAGTATTTT.

Turning to this clone: Other DNA sequences of this sample code for an identical CDR3. V and J are TRBV7-2 and TRBJ2-3; D is uncertain. Germline V lookup: CDR1 SGHTA, CDR2 FQGNSA. This CDR3 contains 13 residues. V was pared by 5 bases and J by 2 bases, with 8 bases between. The CDR3 sequence is CASSLSITDTQYF. CDR3 in DNA: TGTGCCAGCAGCCTATCAATCACAGATACGCAGTATTTT.

The V gene is TRBV10-3, the J gene TRBJ1-3; 7 nucleotides align to TRBD1. Unmatched junction bases numbered 11, after V lost 6 bases and J lost 3 bases. Germline lookup yields CDR1 ENHRY and CDR2 SYGVKD. This CDR3 has 16 amino acids. CDR3 nucleotides: TGTGCCATCAGCTCTCCCCGGACAGGTCGTGGAAACACCATATATTTT. This gives the protein CAISSPRTGRGNTIYF.

The chain has TRBV5-8 and TRBJ2-7; D is uncertain. V lost 2 bases and J lost 0, with 0 bases in between. Germline loops: CDR1 SGHTS, CDR2 YDEGEE. The CDR3 contains 11 residues. CDR3 loop: CASSFSYEQYF. CDR3 DNA sequence: TGTGCCAGCAGCTTCTCCTACGAGCAGTACTTC.

The genes are TRBV7-3 and TRBJ2-4, with a possible D match to TRBD2 (6 bases). Germline V gene data show CDR1 as SGHTA and CDR2 as FQGTGA. V was shortened by 5 bases and J by 0 bases, with 20 bases between the two germline ends. The CDR3 covers 18 residues. The CDR3 loop is CASSDRGWAVEAKNIQYF. As DNA, the CDR3 is TGTGCCAGCAGCGACCGGGGGTGGGCGGTAGAAGCCAAAAACATTCAGTACTTC. Using reference TRBV7-3 and TRBJ2-4 for the parts outside the CDR3, the full variable domain is GAGVSQTPSNKVTEKGKYVELRCDPISGHTALYWYRQSLGQGPEFLIYFQGTGAADDSGLPNDRFFAVRPEGSVSTLKIQRTERGDSAVYLCASSDRGWAVEAKNIQYFGAGTRLSVL.

This clone was recorded only once. The rearrangement links TRBV6-5 to TRBJ2-5; tentatively, D is TRBD2 (6 bases). This CDR3 is built from 15 residues. V was cut by 6 bases and J by 6 bases, with 20 bases left in between. Germline loops: CDR1 MNHEY, CDR2 SVGAGI. In DNA, the CDR3 is TGTGCCAGCAGCACTGGGGAGTTTGGAGGGAAGACCCAGTACTTC. Encoded protein: CASSTGEFGGKTQYF.

Concerning this clone itself: Other DNA sequences in the sample encode the same CDR3. The chain is built from TRBV7-3 and TRBJ2-1; TRBD2 matches at 9 bases. The germline V gene encodes CDR1 SGHTA and CDR2 FQGTGA. The CDR3 runs to 15 residues. V was pared by 5 bases and J by 2 bases, with 4 bases of the junction left unmatched. As DNA, the CDR3 is TGTGCCAGCAGCCAGACTAGCGGAGCCTACAATGAGCAGTTCTTC. Protein: CASSQTSGAYNEQFF.